This TCR beta chain was documented in a study of T-cell reconstitution after alpha-beta-depleted transplantation in children. Germline CDR1 and CDR2: SGHAT and FQNNGV. The CDR3 runs to 12 residues. V was cut by 3 bases and J by 3 bases, with 5 bases left in between. Using unique molecular identifiers, the investigators prepared the TCRbeta library. One entry per CDR3 protein, called by TCRdb with MiXCR from the PCR reads. Among some 200,000 distinct CDR3 sequences listed, approximately 7% were seen once. This clonotype was picked up many times. The receptor was isolated from a boy aged 2 to 10 with acute lymphoblastic leukemia, due to receive a stem cell transplant. The V and J genes are TRBV11-2 and TRBJ1-1; no clear D. The specimen comprised PBMCs, sampled before TCRalphabeta/CD19-depleted stem cell transplant. CDR3 sequence (DNA): TGTGCCAGCAGCTTCGAGGACACTGAAGCTTTCTTT. Translating it yields CASSFEDTEAFF. Full variable domain (outside the CDR3, taken from reference TRBV11-2 and TRBJ1-1): EAGVAQSPRYKIIEKRQSVAFWCNPISGHATLYWYQQILGQGPKLLIQFQNNGVVDDSQLPKDRFSAERLKGVDSTLKIQPAKLEDSAVYLCASSFEDTEAFFGQGTRLTVV.